The 2 T cell receptor beta chains in this list originate from one sample, sequenced in a study of cytomegalovirus exposure and HLA in healthy donors. The PCR was carried out with 60 Vbeta primers and 13 Jbeta primers. The data were produced by immunoSEQ multiplex PCR, yet TCRdb's version contains in-frame clones alone and is incomplete. Listed are 120,000 to 150,000 clones; approximately 2.6% falls within the top ten. Specimen: PBMCs. All receptors come from a middle-aged man in good health and CMV-seronegative.

V usage is TRBV4-3 and J usage is TRBJ1-4; the D gene is possibly TRBD1 (6 bases). There are 15 residues in the CDR3. V lost 0 bases, J lost 8 bases, and 13 bases lay in between. Germline loops: CDR1 LGHNA, CDR2 YSLEER. CDR3 bases: TGCGCCAGCAGCCAAGACGGGGGGCGGAGGGAAAAACTGTTTTTT. Residues: CASSQDGGRREKLFF.

This chain links TRBV28 with TRBJ1-5; 8 bases map to TRBD1. The germline V gene has CDR1 MDHEN and CDR2 SYDVKM. The CDR3 has 15 amino acids. The junction had 6 bases not matched to a gene; V was cut back by 5 bases and J by 3 bases. The CDR3 coding sequence is TGTGCCAGCAGTCTCACAGGGGGAAACAATCAGCCCCAGCATTTT. Translated, it gives CASSLTGGNNQPQHF.